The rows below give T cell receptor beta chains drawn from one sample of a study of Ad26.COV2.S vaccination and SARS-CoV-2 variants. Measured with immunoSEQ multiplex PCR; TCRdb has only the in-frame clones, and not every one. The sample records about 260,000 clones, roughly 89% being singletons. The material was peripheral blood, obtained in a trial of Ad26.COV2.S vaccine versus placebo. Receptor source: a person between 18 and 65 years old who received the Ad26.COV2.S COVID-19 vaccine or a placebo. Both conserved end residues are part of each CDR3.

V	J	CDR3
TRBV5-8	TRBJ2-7	CASPYSPGRQPAGGEQYF
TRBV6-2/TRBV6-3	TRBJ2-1	CASSYSSGGANEQFF
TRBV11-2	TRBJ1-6	CASSFGSPLHF
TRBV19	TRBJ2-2	CASSSKREKNRRELFF
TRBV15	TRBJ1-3	CATSVLLDPREGSGNTIYF
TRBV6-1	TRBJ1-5	CASSDGQGGNQPQHF
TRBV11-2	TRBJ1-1	CASGNQLGFMTGRTEAFF
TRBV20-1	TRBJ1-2	CSASTPSGKGYGYTF
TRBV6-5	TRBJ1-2	CASSSETGGDGYTF
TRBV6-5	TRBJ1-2	CASSRQGTRRYTF
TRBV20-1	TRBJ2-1	CSADQRQFF
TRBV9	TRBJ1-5	CASSVGGRVGQPQHF
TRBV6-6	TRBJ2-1	CASRGRTSETSNEQFF
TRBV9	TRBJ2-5	CASSVAGGEETQYF
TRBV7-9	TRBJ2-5	CASSLVWETQYF
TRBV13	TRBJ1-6	CASSLGRRPLHF
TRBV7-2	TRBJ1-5	CASSPGTGGQPQHF
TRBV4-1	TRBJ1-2	CASSQERGAYGYTF
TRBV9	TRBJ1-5	CASSAKDRYSNQPQHF
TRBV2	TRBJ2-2	CASSGRTSTGELFF